The following is a T cell receptor (beta chain) sequence with its context. These data are taken from a study of blood T cell repertoires in COVID-19. As originally analysed: Nucleated cell counts were estimated from reference gene primer amplification. Clones were sequenced by immunoSEQ multiplex PCR, and TCRdb holds only the in-frame ones, with some missing. Clone size and the V and J calls come from that table; the DNA yielded D and trimming. The sample records about 100,000 clones, 85% to 90% being singletons. Germline CDR1 ENHRY, CDR2 SYGVKD. Trimming left V 0 bases short and J 4 bases short, with 6 bases between. This CDR3 contains 14 residues.

The sequence was collected from a human donor in a cohort sampled during active COVID-19. Sequenced sample: peripheral blood. The rearrangement uses TRBV10-3 and TRBJ2-2; a weak D match, TRBD1 (6 bases). CDR3: CAISESGGTGELFF. The CDR3 DNA sequence: TGTGCCATCAGTGAGTCAGGGGGCACCGGGGAGCTGTTTTTT.